These 27 T cell receptor beta chains share one sample of origin, sequenced in a study of shared clonotypes between healthy human individuals. Measured with immunoSEQ multiplex PCR; TCRdb has only the in-frame clones, and not every one. This table holds millions of clones, approximately 94% found once. Sequences were obtained from naive CD4+ T cells sorted from blood. Specified subset: CD45RA+ positively selected. All receptors derive from a young man in good health.

The chain has TRBV5-1 and TRBJ1-2; the match to TRBD1 covers 7 bases. CDR3 size: 14 residues. The germline V gene has CDR1 SGHRS and CDR2 YFSETQ. The J segment lost 4 bases and the V segment lost 4 bases, leaving 7 bases of the junction unmatched. The CDR3 region is CASSPGTELYGYTF. DNA of the CDR3: TGCGCCAGCAGCCCCGGGACAGAACTCTATGGCTACACCTTC.

Details on this clone: Other DNA variants within this sample encode the same CDR3. CDR3 in DNA: TGTGCCAGCTCACTGTACCAAGAGACCCAGTACTTC. Translation gives CASSLYQETQYF. The chain couples TRBV18 to TRBJ2-5; D gene uncertain. V lost 4 bases, J lost 0 bases, and 3 bases lay in between. This CDR3 comprises 12 residues. Germline CDR1 and CDR2: KGHSH and LQKENI.

V is TRBV7-8 and J is TRBJ2-3; D not certain. The V end lost 1 base, the J end lost 1 base, and 6 bases lay between the germline ends. The germline V gene encodes CDR1 SGHVS and CDR2 FQNEAQ. The CDR3 is made up of 14 amino acids. CDR3 amino acids: CASSLEYRTDTQYF. The CDR3 bases are TGTGCCAGCAGCTTAGAATACCGCACAGATACGCAGTATTTT.

In this sample, this clone turned up once. The chain's CDR3 is CARSLLPRDPEAFF. The CDR3 nucleotides are TGTGCCAGAAGCTTACTACCCCGTGATCCTGAAGCTTTCTTT. The V and J genes are TRBV5-3 and TRBJ1-1; no definite D call. TRBV5-3 is given ORF status, its function remaining uncertain. The CDR3 consists of 14 residues. V lost 2 bases to trimming and J lost 6 bases, with 14 bases between them.

V is TRBV19 and J is TRBJ2-6; 8 bases are shared with TRBD1. Germline V gene data show CDR1 as LNHDA and CDR2 as SQIVND (reference sequence). This CDR3 is 20 amino acids long. V trimming: 4 bases; J trimming: 0 bases; junction bases outside the gene matches: 14. The CDR3 DNA sequence: TGTGCCAGTAGTAAGCATACACCGGGACAGGTTCTCTCTGGGGCCAACGTCCTGACTTTC. The encoded protein is CASSKHTPGQVLSGANVLTF. The whole variable domain, filled in from reference TRBV19 and TRBJ2-6, reads DGGITQSPKYLFRKEGQNVTLSCEQNLNHDAMYWYRQDPGQGLRLIYYSQIVNDFQKGDIAEGYSVSREKKESFPLTVTSAQKNPTAFYLCASSKHTPGQVLSGANVLTFGAGSRLTVL.

The rearrangement uses TRBV6-5 and TRBJ2-7; 10 bases match TRBD1. V trimming: 8 bases; J trimming: 1 base; junction bases outside the gene matches: 5. Looked up from germline, CDR1 is MNHEY and CDR2 is SVGAGI. The CDR3 runs 14 residues. CDR3 coding DNA: TGTGCCAGCGCTTTGGGACAGGGGTCCTACGAGCAGTACTTC. Protein: CASALGQGSYEQYF.

V usage is TRBV6-6 and J usage is TRBJ2-1; 7 bases line up with TRBD2. Germline lookup yields CDR1 MNHNY and CDR2 SVGAGI (reference sequence). J lost 9 bases, V lost 8 bases, and 16 bases had no gene match. This CDR3 is built from 15 residues. The CDR3 here is CASLTTGGPSPEQFF. Here the CDR3 DNA reads TGTGCCAGCCTCACGACGGGAGGCCCCAGCCCTGAGCAGTTCTTC.

The genes are TRBV6-1 and TRBJ1-6; 8 nucleotides align to TRBD1. This CDR3 region has 15 residues. Germline V gives CDR1 MNHNS, CDR2 SASEGT. Losses at the gene ends were 3 bases for V and 10 bases for J; bases not matched to a gene: 8. CDR3 nucleotides: TGTGCCAGCAGTGACACAGGGGGGCGCCGATCACCCCTCCACTTT. This codes for CASSDTGGRRSPLHF.

This rearrangement joins TRBV5-1 to TRBJ2-7; TRBD1 matches 7 bases. The CDR3 is 14 residues long. Germline loops: CDR1 SGHRS, CDR2 YFSETQ. Trimming removed 4 bases from V and 3 bases from J; junction bases left unmatched: 7. CDR3 nucleotide sequence: TGCGCCAGCAGCGCCCGACAGGGTCTCTACGAGCAGTACTTC. Residues: CASSARQGLYEQYF.

CDR3 residues: CSTLGSYEQYF. The CDR3 nucleotides are TGCAGTACCCTAGGGTCCTACGAGCAGTACTTC. This chain uses TRBV20-1 with TRBJ2-7, with D unclear. Trimming shortened V by 8 bases and J by 1 base, and 9 bases separated the two germline ends. The CDR3 is made up of 11 amino acids. Germline V lookup: CDR1 DFQATT, CDR2 SNEGSKA (reference sequence).

The CDR3 bases are TGTGCCAGTAGGACAGGGGGGCCAACTAACTATGGCTACACCTTC. This gives the protein CASRTGGPTNYGYTF. The chain uses TRBV19 and TRBJ1-2; 9 bases are a match to TRBD1. V lost 6 bases, J lost 0 bases, and 5 bases stayed unmatched. Germline-derived CDR1 and CDR2 are LNHDA and SQIVND (reference sequence). The length of the CDR3 is 15 residues.

This chain links TRBV7-2 with TRBJ1-1; D uncertain. V was trimmed by 0 bases and J by 7 bases, leaving 9 bases between them. Germline CDR1 and CDR2: SGHTA and FQGNSA. The CDR3 covers 13 residues. In DNA form, the CDR3 reads TGTGCCAGCAGCTTAGCTATAGGGTTTGAAGCTTTCTTT. Translation: CASSLAIGFEAFF. The full variable domain, completed using reference TRBV7-2 and TRBJ1-1, is GAGVSQSPSNKVTEKGKDVELRCDPISGHTALYWYRQSLGQGLEFLIYFQGNSAPDKSGLPSDRFSAERTGGSVSTLTIQRTQQEDSAVYLCASSLAIGFEAFFGQGTRLTVV.

J is TRBJ1-3 and V is TRBV28; D remains unclear. Germline V gene sequence: CDR1 MDHEN, CDR2 SYDVKM. V lost 7 bases and J lost 0, with 13 bases in between. This CDR3 has 15 amino acids. Here the CDR3 DNA reads TGTGCCAGCATTCGTAGCGGAAGCTCTGGAAACACCATATATTTT. Protein product: CASIRSGSSGNTIYF. Based on the CDR3 plus reference TRBV28 and TRBJ1-3, the full variable domain is DVKVTQSSRYLVKRTGEKVFLECVQDMDHENMFWYRQDPGLGLRLIYFSYDVKMKEKGDIPEGYSVSREKKERFSLILESASTNQTSMYLCASIRSGSSGNTIYFGEGSWLTVV.

This chain joins TRBV19 and TRBJ1-3; 7 bases map to TRBD1. Per the germline V gene, CDR1 is LNHDA and CDR2 is SQIVND (reference sequence). This CDR3 is built from 14 residues. J was trimmed by 2 bases and V by 4 bases; bases with no gene match: 2. DNA for the CDR3: TGTGCCAGTAGTAGGACAGGCACTGGAAACACCATATATTTT. The encoded protein is CASSRTGTGNTIYF. The whole variable domain, remainder taken from reference TRBV19 and TRBJ1-3, is DGGITQSPKYLFRKEGQNVTLSCEQNLNHDAMYWYRQDPGQGLRLIYYSQIVNDFQKGDIAEGYSVSREKKESFPLTVTSAQKNPTAFYLCASSRTGTGNTIYFGEGSWLTVV.

V and J are TRBV2 and TRBJ1-2; no firm D call. From germline, CDR1 is SNHLY and CDR2 FYNNEI. Trimming stripped 7 bases from V and 0 bases from J, with 12 bases between. The CDR3 totals 14 residues. Here the CDR3 reads CASIGVTANYGYTF. In nucleotides, the CDR3 is TGTGCCAGCATCGGGGTCACCGCTAACTATGGCTACACCTTC.

The chain employs TRBV9 and TRBJ2-1; 12 positions match TRBD1. CDR3 size: 17 residues. Trimming removed 3 bases from V and 5 bases from J; junction bases left unmatched: 9. The germline V gene has CDR1 SGDLS and CDR2 YYNGEE. CDR3 residues: CASSAWDRGLGNNEQFF. CDR3 DNA sequence: TGTGCCAGCAGCGCCTGGGACAGGGGGCTGGGAAACAATGAGCAGTTCTTC.

V gene TRBV7-2 combines with J gene TRBJ2-6; D gene unclear. This CDR3 region has 15 residues. Trimming left V 0 bases short and J 3 bases short, with 6 bases between. The germline CDR1 and CDR2 sequences are SGHTA and FQGNSA. The CDR3 loop reads CASSLALVGANVLTF. The CDR3 DNA is TGTGCCAGCAGCTTAGCGCTCGTTGGGGCCAACGTCCTGACTTTC.

The rearrangement links TRBV28 to TRBJ1-1, with D tentatively TRBD1 (5 bases). CDR1 MDHEN and CDR2 SYDVKM come from the germline V gene. The ends were cut back, 6 bases at V and 11 bases at J, with 22 bases in the middle. The CDR3 covers 14 residues. This chain's CDR3 is CASRKGRDLLKAFF. CDR3 nucleotides: TGTGCCAGCAGGAAAGGCCGGGACCTACTGAAGGCTTTCTTT.

This chain connects TRBV5-1 to TRBJ2-1; D call uncertain. Germline V gives CDR1 SGHRS, CDR2 YFSETQ. The CDR3 contains 13 residues. The V and J ends lost 1 base and 2 bases respectively, with 4 bases between them. This chain's CDR3 is CASSLQTYNEQFF. DNA for the CDR3: TGCGCCAGCAGCTTGCAAACCTACAATGAGCAGTTCTTC.

The chain carries TRBV2 and TRBJ1-2; 7 bases map to TRBD1. Looked up from germline, CDR1 is SNHLY and CDR2 is FYNNEI. Germline trimming cut 3 bases from V and 5 bases from J; bases unmatched to any gene: 9. This CDR3 is built from 15 residues. CDR3 bases: TGTGCCAGCAGTGAGGAGGGGGCTCAGGGTTATGGCTACACCTTC. It translates to CASSEEGAQGYGYTF.

The chain links TRBV5-1 to TRBJ2-3; no clear D. Trimming took 0 bases from V and 2 from J, leaving 10 bases between them. CDR3 length: 15 amino acids. Germline V CDR1 and CDR2: SGHRS, YFSETQ. The CDR3 spells CASSLVSADTDTQYF. The CDR3 nucleotides read TGCGCCAGCAGCTTGGTATCTGCGGACACAGATACGCAGTATTTT.

The chain carries TRBV5-1 and TRBJ1-6; D unclear. The V gene's germline CDR1 is SGHRS and CDR2 YFSETQ. The germline V and J ends were trimmed by 2 bases and 10 bases, with 16 bases remaining between them. The CDR3 contains 15 residues. CDR3 bases: TGCGCCAGCAGCTTCTCCGAGGGAAGGGAGTCACCCCTCCACTTT. This sequence encodes CASSFSEGRESPLHF.

This rearrangement joins TRBV10-3 to TRBJ1-1; D not resolved. The CDR3 loop spans 15 amino acids. V was cut by 0 bases and J by 1 base, with 9 bases left in between. CDR1 ENHRY and CDR2 SYGVKD come from the germline V gene. The CDR3 coding sequence is TGTGCCATCAGTGAGTCCCCCGACACGAACACTGAAGCTTTCTTT. It specifies CAISESPDTNTEAFF.

The genes are TRBV10-1 and TRBJ2-5; no definite D call. Trimming removed 0 bases from V and 5 bases from J, with 7 bases in between. The CDR3 has 13 residues. CDR1 WNHNN and CDR2 SYGVQD come from the germline V gene (reference sequence). The CDR3 region has the DNA TGCGCCAGCAGTGAGTCGCCCGGGGAGACCCAGTACTTC. Encoded protein: CASSESPGETQYF.

About this clone: This same CDR3 is encoded by further DNA sequences in the sample. This chain links TRBV18 with TRBJ2-3, with 11 nucleotides matching TRBD2. The CDR3 runs 15 residues. CDR1 is KGHSH, CDR2 LQKENI, per germline. V lost 3 bases to trimming and J lost 5 bases; unmatched junction nucleotides: 4. The CDR3 is CASSPLAGGKDTQYF. The CDR3 region has the DNA TGTGCCAGCTCACCCCTAGCGGGGGGTAAAGATACGCAGTATTTT.

The chain employs TRBV5-1 and TRBJ1-1; D gene unclear. The germline V gene has CDR1 SGHRS and CDR2 YFSETQ. The CDR3 runs to 13 residues. Trimming removed 5 bases from V and 3 bases from J, with 11 bases in between. The DNA for the CDR3 is TGCGCCAGCAGATCCTATCTGGACACTGAAGCTTTCTTT. It codes for CASRSYLDTEAFF.

The rearrangement uses TRBV18 and TRBJ2-2; the D is unclear. CDR3 length equals 15 residues. Per the germline V gene, CDR1 is KGHSH and CDR2 is LQKENI. The V and J ends lost 1 base and 1 base respectively, with 7 bases between them. CDR3 amino acids: CASSPLKGNTGELFF. In DNA, the CDR3 is TGTGCCAGCTCACCACTTAAGGGGAACACCGGGGAGCTGTTTTTT.